Below, 21 T cell receptor beta chains from the same sample are listed, as sequenced in a study of cytomegalovirus exposure and HLA in healthy donors. The PCR used 60 Vbeta and 13 Jbeta primers. Only in-frame clones appear in the TCRdb table, and some are missing; sequencing was by immunoSEQ multiplex PCR. There are about 160,000 clones in the sample; approximately 74% occur only once, and 2.8% lies in the top ten. The sample taken for sequencing was PBMCs. These receptors were collected from a woman aged 30 to 39 in good health and CMV-seronegative.

The chain is built from TRBV5-1 and TRBJ1-1; tentative D call: TRBD1 (5 bases). The length of the CDR3 is 15 residues. Deletions cut 4 bases from V and 1 base from J, with 14 bases between. Germline V CDR1 and CDR2: SGHRS, YFSETQ. The CDR3 DNA reads TGCGCCAGCAGCGCCCAGGGTTCGGGGAACACTGAAGCTTTCTTT. Encoded protein: CASSAQGSGNTEAFF.

This chain uses TRBV19 with TRBJ1-5; a possible D gene is TRBD1 (6 bases). Trimming took 6 bases from V and 9 from J, leaving 15 bases between them. CDR1 is LNHDA and CDR2 is SQIVND in the germline V gene (reference sequence). The CDR3 contains 13 residues. CDR3 DNA: TGTGCCAGTAGCATCAGGGGTGGAGGGCCCCAGCATTTT. It specifies CASSIRGGGPQHF. The complete variable domain, with remaining parts taken from reference TRBV19 and TRBJ1-5, reads DGGITQSPKYLFRKEGQNVTLSCEQNLNHDAMYWYRQDPGQGLRLIYYSQIVNDFQKGDIAEGYSVSREKKESFPLTVTSAQKNPTAFYLCASSIRGGGPQHFGDGTRLSIL.

V is TRBV7-2 and J is TRBJ1-3; 8 bases fit TRBD1. The junction had 8 bases not matched to a gene; V was cut back by 5 bases and J by 5 bases. Germline CDR1 SGHTA, CDR2 FQGNSA. The CDR3 runs to 15 residues. CDR3 DNA sequence: TGTGCCAGCAGCCCAAGACAGGGGAGACGAAACACCATATATTTT. Protein: CASSPRQGRRNTIYF.

The chain uses TRBV4-3 and TRBJ2-3; TRBD1 might be the D (6 bases). CDR3 length: 14 amino acids. V gave up 2 bases and J gave up 1 base, with 7 bases separating them. Germline CDR1 and CDR2: LGHNA and YSLEER. The CDR3 loop reads CASSQRTGTDTQYF. In DNA, the CDR3 is TGCGCCAGCAGCCAAAGGACAGGCACAGATACGCAGTATTTT.

This rearrangement joins TRBV23-1 to TRBJ2-7, with D possibly being TRBD1 (6 bases). TRBV23-1 is an open reading frame whose function is uncertain. The CDR3 totals 13 residues. The V and J ends lost 4 bases and 4 bases respectively, with 11 bases between them. The CDR3: CASSPGALYEQYF. CDR3 DNA sequence: TGCGCCAGCAGTCCAGGGGCCCTTTACGAGCAGTACTTC.

This chain uses TRBV19 with TRBJ2-3; D is ambiguous. Per germline, CDR1 LNHDA and CDR2 SQIVND (reference sequence). The CDR3 contains 15 residues. Trimming left V 5 bases short and J 1 base short, with 13 bases between. CDR3 amino acids: CASSSTQPRTDTQYF. The DNA of the CDR3 is TGTGCCAGTAGTTCCACTCAACCCCGCACAGATACGCAGTATTTT.

This clone appeared once. V usage is TRBV5-4 and J usage is TRBJ2-7; TRBD1 might be the D (6 bases). Trimming took 4 bases from V and 2 from J, leaving 22 bases between them. The CDR3 has 17 amino acids. Germline assignment: CDR1 SGHNT and CDR2 YYREEE (reference sequence). The CDR3 region has the DNA TGTGCCAGCAGCCCGGGCACAGGGTCCTACTTCGCCTACGAGCAGTACTTC. Translating gives CASSPGTGSYFAYEQYF.

The chain joins TRBV25-1 to TRBJ1-1; no definite D call. This CDR3 contains 14 residues. Germline CDR1 is MGHDK and CDR2 is SYGVNS. V was cut by 3 bases and J by 3 bases, with 11 bases left in between. This chain's CDR3 is CASSDWTKDTEAFF. Written as DNA, the CDR3 is TGTGCCAGCAGTGACTGGACTAAGGACACTGAAGCTTTCTTT.

The chain combines TRBV19 with TRBJ1-5; D gene uncertain. CDR1 is LNHDA and CDR2 is SQIVND in the germline V gene (reference sequence). Trimming left V 6 bases short and J 1 base short, with 10 bases between. This CDR3 has 14 residues. The CDR3 region has the DNA TGTGCCAGTAGCCCTAGTTCGAGCAATCAGCCCCAGCATTTT. Translation: CASSPSSSNQPQHF.

Only a few counts were recorded for this clone. The J gene is TRBJ2-2, the V gene TRBV4-3; D perhaps matches TRBD2 (6 bases). The V and J ends lost 1 base and 4 bases respectively, with 7 bases between them. Germline V gene data show CDR1 as LGHNA and CDR2 as YSLEER. The CDR3 is made up of 14 amino acids. The CDR3 protein is CASSQAGSTGELFF. CDR3 DNA sequence: TGCGCCAGCAGCCAAGCCGGGAGCACCGGGGAGCTGTTTTTT.

This clone came up a few times. V is TRBV5-6 and J is TRBJ1-4, with TRBD1 matching over 7 bases. The CDR3 is 15 residues long. The ends lost 4 bases at V and 7 bases at J; junction bases unmatched: 10. The V gene's germline CDR1 is SGHDT and CDR2 YYEEEE. CDR3 in DNA: TGTGCCAGCAGCAAGAAACAGGGGTCGCCTGAAAAACTGTTTTTT. It codes for CASSKKQGSPEKLFF.

The genes are TRBV6-1 and TRBJ2-3; the D gene is possibly TRBD2 (5 bases). The CDR3 runs 14 residues. V shed 2 bases and J shed 1 base, with 7 bases lying between them. Per germline, CDR1 MNHNS and CDR2 SASEGT. The CDR3 protein is CASSEMRGTDTQYF. CDR3 in DNA: TGTGCCAGCAGTGAAATGCGGGGCACAGATACGCAGTATTTT.

V usage is TRBV28 and J usage is TRBJ1-2, with 7 bases lining up with TRBD1. The ends lost 3 bases at V and 7 bases at J; junction bases unmatched: 5. The CDR3 consists of 13 residues. Germline V lookup: CDR1 MDHEN, CDR2 SYDVKM. CDR3 in amino acids: CASSLGQSIGYTF. For the CDR3, the DNA is TGTGCCAGCAGTTTGGGACAGTCTATTGGCTACACCTTC.

The rearrangement uses TRBV4-3 and TRBJ2-6, with 7 bases aligning to TRBD1. After removal of 3 bases from V and 3 bases from J, the junction contained 5 bases not matched to a gene. The CDR3 has 16 amino acids. CDR1 LGHNA and CDR2 YSLEER come from the germline V gene. The CDR3 DNA reads TGCGCCAGCAGCCAGTCCACAGGGGTTGGGGCCAACGTCCTGACTTTC. Translation gives CASSQSTGVGANVLTF.

The gene calls are TRBV7-2 and TRBJ2-5; 9 nucleotides line up with TRBD2. Per germline, CDR1 SGHTA and CDR2 FQGNSA. V dropped 6 bases and J dropped 3; count of bases not matched to a gene: 5. The CDR3 loop spans 14 amino acids. The CDR3 is CASSIRTSEETQYF. In DNA, the CDR3 is TGTGCCAGCAGTATCCGGACTAGCGAAGAGACCCAGTACTTC. Using reference TRBV7-2 and TRBJ2-5 for the parts outside the CDR3, the full variable domain is GAGVSQSPSNKVTEKGKDVELRCDPISGHTALYWYRQSLGQGLEFLIYFQGNSAPDKSGLPSDRFSAERTGGSVSTLTIQRTQQEDSAVYLCASSIRTSEETQYFGPGTRLLVL.

The V and J genes are TRBV19 and TRBJ1-3; maybe TRBD1 (5 bases). V lost 8 bases and J 0 bases, leaving 11 bases between the germline ends. CDR3 length equals 14 residues. Germline CDR1 and CDR2: LNHDA and SQIVND (reference sequence). The CDR3 here is CASRQPSSGNTIYF. Here the CDR3 DNA reads TGTGCCAGTCGACAGCCAAGCTCTGGAAACACCATATATTTT. The full variable domain, with the rest looked up from reference TRBV19 and TRBJ1-3, is DGGITQSPKYLFRKEGQNVTLSCEQNLNHDAMYWYRQDPGQGLRLIYYSQIVNDFQKGDIAEGYSVSREKKESFPLTVTSAQKNPTAFYLCASRQPSSGNTIYFGEGSWLTVV.

The chain recombines TRBV7-6 with TRBJ2-6; TRBD1 is a possible D gene (6 bases). Trimming took 5 bases from V and 3 from J, leaving 14 bases between them. The CDR3 has 16 amino acids. The germline V gene encodes CDR1 SGHVS and CDR2 FNYEAQ. DNA for the CDR3: TGTGCCAGCAGCCAGGATAACAGGGTTGGGGCCAACGTCCTGACTTTC. Translation: CASSQDNRVGANVLTF.

The chain recombines TRBV5-1 with TRBJ1-5, with 8 positions matching TRBD1. Germline V CDR1 and CDR2: SGHRS, YFSETQ. The CDR3 spans 14 residues. With 3 bases clipped from V and 5 bases from J, the junction kept 4 bases outside the gene matches. Here the CDR3 reads CASSYTGGDQPQHF. The CDR3 nucleotides read TGCGCCAGCAGCTATACAGGGGGGGATCAGCCCCAGCATTTT.

The chain has TRBV15 and TRBJ1-1, with D tentatively TRBD1 (5 bases). With 5 bases removed from V and 0 bases from J, the gap between germline ends came to 19 bases. CDR1 and CDR2 (germline): LNHNV, YYDKDF (reference sequence). The CDR3 is 17 amino acids. The CDR3 bases are TGTGCCACCAGCGGAACGACTCCGACAGCCCTGAACACTGAAGCTTTCTTT. The encoded protein is CATSGTTPTALNTEAFF.

As regards this clone: The sample carries other DNA sequences with the same CDR3. The genes are TRBV29-1 and TRBJ2-5; 7 nucleotides line up with TRBD1. With V trimmed by 4 bases and J by 3 bases, 8 bases remained unmatched. The CDR3 runs to 14 residues. Germline CDR1 is SQVTM and CDR2 is ANQGSEA. The CDR3 spells CSVAPTGSEETQYF. The CDR3, as DNA: TGCAGCGTTGCCCCGACAGGGTCGGAAGAGACCCAGTACTTC.

V usage is TRBV6-1 and J usage is TRBJ1-6, with D possibly TRBD1 on 6 matching bases. Germline V gives CDR1 MNHNS, CDR2 SASEGT. The CDR3 covers 14 residues. Trimming left V 3 bases short and J 5 bases short, with 8 bases between. This CDR3 is CASSEGHHNSPLHF. The CDR3 coding sequence is TGTGCCAGCAGTGAGGGACACCATAATTCACCCCTCCACTTT.